This T cell receptor beta chain emerged from a study of cytomegalovirus exposure and HLA in healthy donors. Study conclusions and caveats: With later analysis, a missense DCLRE1C variant became linked to TCR beta V- and J-gene trimming. Productive rates of about 87% or about 30% were seen for most TCR beta V segments in an earlier analysis. A later look showed TCR association rates differing by HLA locus, highest for DRB1 and lowest for HLA-C. The study recorded 164 TCR beta chains that were cytomegalovirus-associated.

The germline gives CDR1 MDHEN, CDR2 SYDVKM. The CDR3 is 15 residues long. Trimming took off 7 bases at V and 4 bases at J, with 17 bases between the two ends. PCR involved 60 Vbeta and 13 Jbeta primers. TCRdb's table, derived via immunoSEQ multiplex PCR, lists solely in-frame clones and lacks some. Found here are some 150,000 clones, about 8.9% of them singletons; the top ten hold roughly 2%. Of note for this clone: Antigen specificity is unknown.

The V call is TRBV28, the J call TRBJ1-3, with D possibly TRBD1 on 6 matching bases. The source material was PBMCs. This TCR derives from a man in his fifties in good health and CMV-seronegative. The CDR3 sequence: CASITRGGGGNTIYF. The CDR3 DNA reads TGTGCCAGCATCACACGGGGGGGCGGCGGAAACACCATATATTTT.